These 14 T cell receptor beta chains were sequenced from one sample in a study of blood T cell repertoires in COVID-19. The assay was immunoSEQ multiplex PCR, and TCRdb's table has in-frame clones only and misses some. The sample comprises 150,000 to 200,000 clones, around 81% of which are singletons, and 8% to 13% rests with the top ten. The sequenced material came from peripheral blood. These receptors were collected from a man aged 55 to 70 with active or convalescent COVID-19.

The rearrangement joins TRBV27 to TRBJ1-5, with 12 nucleotides matching TRBD1. Germline CDR1 is MNHEY and CDR2 is SMNVEV (reference sequence). The CDR3 totals 21 residues. With 2 bases clipped from V and 0 bases from J, the junction kept 14 bases outside the gene matches. The CDR3 sequence: CASSLRETGQGALHSNQPQHF. The CDR3 DNA reads TGTGCCAGCAGTTTAAGGGAAACGGGACAGGGGGCCCTGCATAGCAATCAGCCCCAGCATTTT.

V usage is TRBV5-1 and J usage is TRBJ2-3, with 13 positions matching TRBD2. The CDR3 spans 17 residues. The ends lost 6 bases at V and 2 bases at J; junction bases unmatched: 9. The germline CDR1 and CDR2 sequences are SGHRS and YFSETQ. The CDR3 DNA follows: TGCGCCAGCAACGGGATGGGACTAGCGGGGACCACAGATACGCAGTATTTT. Translation gives CASNGMGLAGTTDTQYF.

The chain couples TRBV6-1 to TRBJ2-5, with D perhaps matching TRBD2 (5 bases). CDR1 and CDR2 from the germline V gene are MNHNS and SASEGT. With 2 bases removed from V and 5 bases from J, the gap between germline ends came to 12 bases. The CDR3 extends over 14 amino acids. CDR3 sequence reads: CASSEKRDPETQYF. The DNA for the CDR3 is TGTGCCAGCAGTGAAAAGAGGGATCCGGAGACCCAGTACTTC.

This chain uses TRBV7-2 with TRBJ2-3, with unresolved D. Between the trimmed V and J ends, which lost 3 bases and 0 bases, there was a span of 7 bases. Germline lookup yields CDR1 SGHTA and CDR2 FQGNSA. CDR3 length equals 14 residues. CDR3 in amino acids: CASSFQTSTDTQYF. CDR3 nucleotide sequence: TGTGCCAGCAGCTTCCAGACTAGCACAGATACGCAGTATTTT.

The V gene is TRBV7-2, the J gene TRBJ1-5; D unresolved. The CDR3 covers 13 residues. The V gene lost 0 bases and the J gene lost 9 bases, with 9 bases spanning the gap. Germline V lookup: CDR1 SGHTA, CDR2 FQGNSA. The CDR3 DNA sequence: TGTGCCAGCAGCTTAGCGTTGGGGAGGCCCCAGCATTTT. Protein sequence: CASSLALGRPQHF. The full variable domain, in which reference TRBV7-2 and TRBJ1-5 provide the parts outside the CDR3, is GAGVSQSPSNKVTEKGKDVELRCDPISGHTALYWYRQSLGQGLEFLIYFQGNSAPDKSGLPSDRFSAERTGGSVSTLTIQRTQQEDSAVYLCASSLALGRPQHFGDGTRLSIL.

The rearrangement links TRBV7-9 to TRBJ1-4; tentatively, D is TRBD1 (5 bases). V lost 5 bases to trimming and J lost 3 bases, with 10 bases between them. Per germline, CDR1 SEHNR and CDR2 FQNEAQ (reference sequence). This CDR3 has 14 amino acids. This chain's CDR3 is CASSQGRANEKLFF. CDR3 bases: TGTGCCAGCAGCCAGGGTCGCGCTAATGAAAAACTGTTTTTT.

The V and J genes are TRBV4-2 and TRBJ2-2; D is possibly TRBD2 (6 bases). This CDR3 spans 16 amino acids. Germline values: CDR1 LGHNA, CDR2 YNFKEQ. The ends were cut back, 1 base at V and 3 bases at J, with 12 bases in the middle. The CDR3 bases are TGTGCCAGCAGCCAAGCGCACGGGAGCGACACCGGGGAGCTGTTTTTT. Translation gives CASSQAHGSDTGELFF.

In the case of this clone: Compared with germline, one end of the junction differs, possibly owing to a read error. The rearrangement links TRBV7-7 to TRBJ2-7; 12 bases match TRBD2. The CDR3 is made up of 13 amino acids. Germline lookup yields CDR1 SSHAT and CDR2 FNYEAQ (reference sequence). CDR3 sequence: CASSPTSGSEQYF. The CDR3 nucleotides are TGTGCTAGCAGCCCGACTAGCGGGAGTGAGCAGTACTTC.

The V call is TRBV15, the J call TRBJ2-3; 8 positions agree with TRBD2. Germline loops: CDR1 LNHNV, CDR2 YYDKDF (reference sequence). The CDR3 runs 17 residues. The junction had 9 bases not matched to a gene; V was cut back by 3 bases and J by 1 base. In DNA form, the CDR3 reads TGTGCCACCAGCAGGAGCGGGAGCCAGTGGGGCACAGATACGCAGTATTTT. Its protein is CATSRSGSQWGTDTQYF.

CDR3 DNA: TGTGCCAGCAGAATCGGAGGTCAGCCCCAGCATTTT. As protein: CASRIGGQPQHF. This chain joins TRBV28 and TRBJ1-5; D gene ambiguous. V was cut by 6 bases and J by 6 bases, with 9 bases left in between. Germline-derived CDR1 and CDR2 are MDHEN and SYDVKM. The CDR3 consists of 12 residues.

The V call is TRBV11-1, the J call TRBJ1-1; D remains unclear. Trimming took 2 bases from V and 0 from J, leaving 10 bases between them. The germline V gene has CDR1 SGHAT and CDR2 FQDESV (reference sequence). The length of the CDR3 is 15 residues. CDR3 nucleotide sequence: TGTGCCAGCAGCTTATTGGGAGACCTGAACACTGAAGCTTTCTTT. This translates into CASSLLGDLNTEAFF.

J is TRBJ2-1 and V is TRBV19; the D gene is possibly TRBD2 (5 bases). V was trimmed by 6 bases and J by 2 bases, leaving 11 bases between them. Germline V gene sequence: CDR1 LNHDA, CDR2 SQIVND (reference sequence). The CDR3 covers 14 residues. CDR3 sequence (DNA): TGTGCCAGTAGCCCCGGGATGACCTACAATGAGCAGTTCTTC. Residues: CASSPGMTYNEQFF.

This chain links TRBV5-1 with TRBJ1-6; 10 bases fit TRBD1. Germline V lookup: CDR1 SGHRS, CDR2 YFSETQ. This CDR3 spans 15 amino acids. V trimming: 4 bases; J trimming: 9 bases; junction bases outside the gene matches: 7. For the CDR3, the DNA is TGCGCCAGCAGCGCGGGACAGGGGCCGAGTTCACCCCTCCACTTT. Its translation: CASSAGQGPSSPLHF.

This clone was observed a few times. The rearrangement uses TRBV6-5 and TRBJ2-6; no clear D. CDR1 and CDR2 from the germline V gene are MNHEY and SVGAGI. The V gene lost 0 bases and the J gene lost 4 bases, with 7 bases spanning the gap. CDR3 length equals 15 residues. CDR3 nucleotides: TGTGCCAGCAGTTACTCGAGTACCGGGGCCAACGTCCTGACTTTC. Translation: CASSYSSTGANVLTF.